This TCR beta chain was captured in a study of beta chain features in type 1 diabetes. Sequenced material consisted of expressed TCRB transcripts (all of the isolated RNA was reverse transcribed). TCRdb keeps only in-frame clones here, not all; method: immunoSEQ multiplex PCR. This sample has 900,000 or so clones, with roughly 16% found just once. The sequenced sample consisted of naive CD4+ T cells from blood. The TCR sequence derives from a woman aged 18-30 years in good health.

This CDR3 reads CASSPVDKGAEQYF. In DNA form, the CDR3 reads TGTGCCAGCAGTCCCGTTGATAAGGGTGCCGAGCAGTACTTC. This chain links TRBV6-5 with TRBJ2-7; no reliable D call. Germline values: CDR1 MNHEY, CDR2 SVGAGI. The CDR3 runs to 14 residues. V shed 5 bases and J shed 6 bases, with 17 bases lying between them.